These 16 T cell receptor beta chains share one sample of origin, sequenced in a study of memory CD4+ T cells and cytomegalovirus serostatus. Generated by immunoSEQ multiplex PCR, the TCRdb table keeps only in-frame clones and is missing some. The sample has 55,000 to 65,000 clones, 80% to 90% seen once; the top ten hold roughly 1%. The sort gate was single viable CD3+CD4+CD8-CD45RO+ cells for memory CD4+ T cells. The sample consisted of memory CD4+ T cells from blood. Every receptor here comes from an adult in good health and CMV-seronegative.

The genes are TRBV7-8 and TRBJ2-3, with no clear D. The germline V gene encodes CDR1 SGHVS and CDR2 FQNEAQ. The V end lost 8 bases, the J end lost 0 bases, and 15 bases lay between the germline ends. This CDR3 has 15 amino acids. The CDR3 sequence is CASAMSDRSTDTQYF. Written as DNA, the CDR3 is TGTGCCAGCGCAATGAGTGACCGGAGCACAGATACGCAGTATTTT.

This clone was picked up a small number of times. CDR3 DNA: TGTGCCTGGAGTCCTAAAGAGTGGGGAATCCAGCATTTT. Translated, it gives CAWSPKEWGIQHF. The chain combines TRBV30 with TRBJ1-5; D not resolved. V was trimmed by 2 bases and J by 12 bases, leaving 17 bases between them. The CDR3 sequence is 13 residues long. Germline lookup yields CDR1 GTSNPN and CDR2 SVGIG (reference sequence). The entire variable domain, with the rest obtained from reference TRBV30 and TRBJ1-5, is as follows: SQTIHQWPATLVQPVGSPLSLECTVEGTSNPNLYWYRQAAGRGLQLLFYSVGIGQISSEVPQNLSASRPQDRQFILSSKKLLLSDSGFYLCAWSPKEWGIQHFGDGTRLSIL.

This sequence joins TRBV9 and TRBJ2-7, with 7 bases identical to TRBD2. After removal of 2 bases from V and 3 bases from J, the junction contained 5 bases not matched to a gene. Germline CDR1 reads SGDLS; CDR2 reads YYNGEE. The CDR3 sequence is 14 residues long. The CDR3 DNA reads TGTGCCAGCAGCGTCGGGACTACTAACTACGAGCAGTACTTC. Protein product: CASSVGTTNYEQYF.

The chain combines TRBV7-2 with TRBJ2-2, with TRBD2 as a possible D gene (7 bases). This CDR3 has 16 residues. V was shortened by 7 bases and J by 1 base, with 16 bases between the two germline ends. Germline V gene data show CDR1 as SGHTA and CDR2 as FQGNSA. This CDR3 is CASTGGPSWNTGELFF. The CDR3 DNA follows: TGTGCCAGCACCGGGGGGCCTAGCTGGAACACCGGGGAGCTGTTTTTT.

The chain joins TRBV6-1 to TRBJ2-7, with 7 bases matching TRBD1. Germline lookup yields CDR1 MNHNS and CDR2 SASEGT. The CDR3 extends over 12 amino acids. The CDR3 region is CAGSQGENEQYF. For the CDR3, the DNA is TGTGCGGGGAGCCAGGGGGAGAACGAGCAGTACTTC.

The V call is TRBV6-5, the J call TRBJ2-1, with a possible D match to TRBD2 (6 bases). Germline V gives CDR1 MNHEY, CDR2 SVGAGI. The length of the CDR3 is 16 residues. V gave up 0 bases and J gave up 0 bases, with 9 bases separating them. CDR3 protein: CASSYSGTASYNEQFF. CDR3 in DNA: TGTGCCAGCAGTTACTCCGGGACTGCCTCCTACAATGAGCAGTTCTTC.

The CDR3 is CAISRGAGGDEQFF. The CDR3 DNA is TGTGCCATCAGTAGAGGGGCAGGAGGGGATGAGCAGTTCTTC. The chain combines TRBV10-3 with TRBJ2-1, with a possible D match to TRBD2 (6 bases). The CDR3 sequence is 14 residues long. Germline CDR1 is ENHRY and CDR2 is SYGVKD. V gave up 5 bases and J gave up 8 bases, with 16 bases separating them.

This chain connects TRBV18 to TRBJ1-3; D is unresolved. In germline, CDR1 is KGHSH, CDR2 LQKENI. V lost 2 bases and J 4 bases, leaving 9 bases between the germline ends. This CDR3 has 14 residues. CDR3: CASSPGTAGNTIYF. The CDR3 nucleotides are TGTGCCAGCTCACCAGGAACAGCCGGAAACACCATATATTTT. The complete variable domain, with remaining parts taken from reference TRBV18 and TRBJ1-3, reads NAGVMQNPRHLVRRRGQEARLRCSPMKGHSHVYWYRQLPEEGLKFMVYLQKENIIDESGMPKERFSAEFPKEGPSILRIQQVVRGDSAAYFCASSPGTAGNTIYFGEGSWLTVV.

The rearrangement joins TRBV15 to TRBJ2-2; 12 bases are a match to TRBD2. Losses at the gene ends were 8 bases for V and 6 bases for J; bases not matched to a gene: 1. The CDR3 has 13 amino acids. The germline V gene has CDR1 LNHNV and CDR2 YYDKDF (reference sequence). In DNA form, the CDR3 reads TGTGCCACCGGACTAGCGGGACCCGGGGAGCTGTTTTTT. This encodes CATGLAGPGELFF.

This chain connects TRBV5-4 to TRBJ1-1; 8 nucleotides agree with TRBD1. J was trimmed by 11 bases and V by 2 bases; bases with no gene match: 8. The CDR3 has 13 residues. In germline, CDR1 is SGHNT, CDR2 YYREEE (reference sequence). The CDR3 protein is CASSLSTGVGAFF. The CDR3 DNA follows: TGTGCCAGCAGCTTATCGACAGGGGTGGGGGCTTTCTTT.

The chain combines TRBV7-2 with TRBJ2-7; 10 bases are shared with TRBD2. The CDR3 has 15 residues. Germline V gives CDR1 SGHTA, CDR2 FQGNSA. The J segment lost 1 base and the V segment lost 1 base, leaving 1 base of the junction unmatched. The CDR3 loop is CASSLVAGGSYEQYF. In nucleotides, the CDR3 is TGTGCCAGCAGCTTAGTAGCGGGAGGATCCTACGAGCAGTACTTC.

This clone was seen a few times. The chain joins TRBV2 to TRBJ2-2; 10 positions agree with TRBD2. V lost 3 bases to trimming and J lost 5 bases; unmatched junction nucleotides: 3. CDR1 SNHLY and CDR2 FYNNEI come from the germline V gene. This CDR3 has 15 residues. The CDR3 region is CASSDSSGGTGELFF. In nucleotides, the CDR3 is TGTGCCAGCAGTGATTCTAGCGGGGGAACCGGGGAGCTGTTTTTT.

This clone was counted a single time. This chain links TRBV14 with TRBJ1-2, with D possibly matching TRBD1 (6 bases). Trimming cost V 1 base and J 8 bases, with 17 bases left between them. The CDR3 has 15 amino acids. Germline assignment: CDR1 SGHDN and CDR2 FVKESK. CDR3 bases: TGTGCCAGCAGCCAAGCCCCCTCGGGGGCGGGCGGCTACACCTTC. Protein product: CASSQAPSGAGGYTF.

The chain uses TRBV18 and TRBJ1-2, with TRBD1 as a possible D gene (5 bases). V lost 3 bases, J lost 8 bases, and 13 bases lay in between. Germline V gene data show CDR1 as KGHSH and CDR2 as LQKENI. There are 13 residues in the CDR3. CDR3 sequence (DNA): TGTGCCAGCTCACCGGACCTTGGGGGAGGCTACACCTTC. Translating it yields CASSPDLGGGYTF.

The rearrangement uses TRBV5-1 and TRBJ2-7, with 12 bases fitting TRBD1. This CDR3 contains 15 residues. Germline V gene sequence: CDR1 SGHRS, CDR2 YFSETQ. J gave up 5 bases and V 4 bases, and 7 bases lay outside the gene matches. Here the CDR3 DNA reads TGCGCCAGCAGCCCGACGGGACAGGGGGCACACGAGCAGTACTTC. This translates into CASSPTGQGAHEQYF. Based on the CDR3 plus reference TRBV5-1 and TRBJ2-7, the full variable domain is KAGVTQTPRYLIKTRGQQVTLSCSPISGHRSVSWYQQTPGQGLQFLFEYFSETQRNKGNFPGRFSGRQFSNSRSEMNVSTLELGDSALYLCASSPTGQGAHEQYFGPGTRLTVT.

CDR3 sequence (DNA): TGTGCCACCCGCGGGGGCACTGAAGCTTTCTTT. It specifies CATRGGTEAFF. The chain recombines TRBV19 with TRBJ1-1, with TRBD1 as a possible D gene (5 bases). Germline V gene lookup returns CDR1 LNHDA and CDR2 SQIVND (reference sequence). Trimming left V 10 bases short and J 4 bases short, with 10 bases between. The CDR3 totals 11 residues. Using reference TRBV19 and TRBJ1-1 for the parts outside the CDR3, the full variable domain is DGGITQSPKYLFRKEGQNVTLSCEQNLNHDAMYWYRQDPGQGLRLIYYSQIVNDFQKGDIAEGYSVSREKKESFPLTVTSAQKNPTAFYLCATRGGTEAFFGQGTRLTVV.